This T cell receptor beta chain was found in a study of blood T cell repertoires in COVID-19. In the study's own analysis: The assay estimated nucleated cells by amplifying reference gene primers. This table comes from immunoSEQ multiplex PCR, and its TCRdb copy is limited to in-frame clones, with some not included. D and trimming come from the DNA, and the V and J calls and clone size come from that table. The top ten hold around 0.92% of the sample, which has over 450,000 clones, roughly 89% seen once. A word on this clone: Other DNA sequences in this sample translate to the same CDR3.

From germline, CDR1 is KGHSH and CDR2 LQKENI. This CDR3 contains 15 residues. Trimming cost V 3 bases and J 0 bases, with 9 bases left between them. The sequencing input was peripheral blood. V gene TRBV18 combines with J gene TRBJ2-1; D unresolved. The clonotype comes from a man aged 18 to 30 with COVID-19, enrolled during active disease. DNA for the CDR3: TGTGCCAGCTCACCCACATCAGGCTCCTACAATGAGCAGTTCTTC. It codes for CASSPTSGSYNEQFF. Together with reference TRBV18 and TRBJ2-1, the CDR3 gives the full variable domain: NAGVMQNPRHLVRRRGQEARLRCSPMKGHSHVYWYRQLPEEGLKFMVYLQKENIIDESGMPKERFSAEFPKEGPSILRIQQVVRGDSAAYFCASSPTSGSYNEQFFGPGTRLTVL.